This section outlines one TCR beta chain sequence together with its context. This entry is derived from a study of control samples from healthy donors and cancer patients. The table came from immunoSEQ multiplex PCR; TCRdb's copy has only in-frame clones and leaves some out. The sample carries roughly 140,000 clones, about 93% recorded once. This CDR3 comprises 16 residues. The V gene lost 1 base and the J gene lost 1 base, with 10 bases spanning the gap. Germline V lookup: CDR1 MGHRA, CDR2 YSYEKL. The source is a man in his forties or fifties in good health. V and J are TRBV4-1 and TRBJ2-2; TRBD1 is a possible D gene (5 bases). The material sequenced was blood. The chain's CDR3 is CASSQAKGLNTGELFF. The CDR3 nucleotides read TGCGCCAGCAGCCAAGCGAAGGGGCTGAACACCGGGGAGCTGTTTTTT.